Detailed here is one T cell receptor (beta chain). It has no known antigen specificity. Base qualities are not at hand, and no much larger clone is one base apart. At one collaborating source in Seattle, patients were enrolled during active infection and were followed longitudinally through the course of disease. Each collaborating institution followed its own protocols to collect whole blood in K2EDTA tubes. For TCRbeta analysis, collaborators shipped samples in one of three forms: frozen whole blood, isolated PBMCs, or DNA extracted from either of those sample types. This sample is part of a study of blood T cell repertoires in COVID-19 (TCRdb year 2020). For the study in its entirety: Collaborator samples came from the United States, Italy and Spain and covered acute and convalescent phases of COVID-19. The material from the prospective study consisted of cDNA or gDNA derived from T cells, B-cell-depleted T cells, or PBMCs. The dataset comprised deeply sampled blood TCRbeta repertoires from subjects exposed to, actively infected with, or recovered from COVID-19. The repertoires were released in a freely available public database meant as a resource for research on the immune response to SARS-CoV-2. Samples came from the ongoing ImmuneRACE study (first 160 participants) plus 1,254 subjects from 6 global collaborators. The sample metadata nearly always contained a de-identified subject ID, COVID-19 status, age in years and sex. HLA class I and class II types, where available, came from metadata supplied by the sample provider rather than from assay-based typing. Broad study findings and their caveats: The amount of clinical and demographic metadata varied by source and participant and was provided uncurated.

TCRbeta CDR3 regions were amplified from genomic DNA by means of the immunoSEQ Assay, a bias-controlled multiplex PCR. In the original analysis: The number of nucleated cells in each sample was estimated by amplification of reference gene primers within the assay. To quantify the absolute abundance of each unique TCRbeta CDR3 rearrangement, sequence reads were collapsed and filtered. For each sample, productive Simpson clonality was calculated as the square root of Simpson's diversity index over productive rearrangements. As stored in TCRdb, this immuneACCESS dataset retains in-frame rearrangements with V and J assigned. A fraction of the clones does not appear; measured against another copy, unresolved V genes explain less than half of the discrepancy, and the remainder lacks a known reason. V and J calls and clone size are copied from that table; D and trimming were computed from the DNA. Counted in this sample were about 76,000 clones; approximately 81% of them appeared once. The top ten constitute 11% of the sample.

The CDR3, from cysteine to phenylalanine, totals 14 residues. Left in the record is the CDR3 DNA by itself, 42 bases read in frame from the first base. From a lookup of the germline V gene, CDR1 and CDR2 are SQVTM and ANQGSEA. Unmatched junction bases come to 11, with V trimmed by 6 bases and J by 3 bases. The specimen sequenced was peripheral blood. The chain employs TRBV29-1 and TRBJ2-7; 7 junctional bases match TRBD1. The clonotype originates from a man aged 60 to 69 with COVID-19, enrolled during active disease. The CDR3 region has the sequence CSVTDRYPNYEQYF. The sequence in DNA is TGCAGCGTGACGGACAGGTACCCCAACTACGAGCAGTACTTC.